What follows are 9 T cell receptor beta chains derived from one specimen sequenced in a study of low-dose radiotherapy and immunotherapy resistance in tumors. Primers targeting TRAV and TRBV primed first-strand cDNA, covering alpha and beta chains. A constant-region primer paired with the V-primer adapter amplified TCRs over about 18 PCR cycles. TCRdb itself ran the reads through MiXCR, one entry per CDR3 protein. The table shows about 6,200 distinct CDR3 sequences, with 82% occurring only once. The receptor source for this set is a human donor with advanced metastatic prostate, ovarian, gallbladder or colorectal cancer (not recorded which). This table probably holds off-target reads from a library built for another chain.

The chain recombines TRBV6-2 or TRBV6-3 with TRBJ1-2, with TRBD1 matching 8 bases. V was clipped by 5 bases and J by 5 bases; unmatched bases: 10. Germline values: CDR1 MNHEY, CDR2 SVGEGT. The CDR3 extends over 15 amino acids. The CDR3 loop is CASSRAQGALYGYTF. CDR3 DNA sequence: TGTGCCAGCAGTCGTGCTCAGGGGGCGCTTTATGGCTACACCTTC.

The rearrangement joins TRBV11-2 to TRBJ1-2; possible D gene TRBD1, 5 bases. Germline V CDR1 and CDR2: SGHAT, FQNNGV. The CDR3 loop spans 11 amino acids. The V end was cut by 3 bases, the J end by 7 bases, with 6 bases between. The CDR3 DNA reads TGTGCCAGCAGCTTCAGGGCTGGCTACACCTTC. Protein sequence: CASSFRAGYTF. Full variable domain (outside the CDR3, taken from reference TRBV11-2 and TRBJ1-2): EAGVAQSPRYKIIEKRQSVAFWCNPISGHATLYWYQQILGQGPKLLIQFQNNGVVDDSQLPKDRFSAERLKGVDSTLKIQPAKLEDSAVYLCASSFRAGYTFGSGTRLTVV.

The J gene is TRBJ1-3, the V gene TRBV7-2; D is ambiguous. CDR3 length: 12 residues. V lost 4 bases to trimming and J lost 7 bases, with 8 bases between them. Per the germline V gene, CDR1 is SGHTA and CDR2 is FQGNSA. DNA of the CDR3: TGTGCCAGCAGCTCGGCGAGGAACACCATATATTTT. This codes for CASSSARNTIYF.

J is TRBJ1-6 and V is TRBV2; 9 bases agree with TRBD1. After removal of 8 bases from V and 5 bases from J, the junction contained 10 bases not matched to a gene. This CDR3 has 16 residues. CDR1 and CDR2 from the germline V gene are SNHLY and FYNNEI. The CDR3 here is CASVETGTGNNSPLHF. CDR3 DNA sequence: TGTGCCAGCGTAGAAACCGGGACAGGGAATAATTCACCCCTCCACTTT.

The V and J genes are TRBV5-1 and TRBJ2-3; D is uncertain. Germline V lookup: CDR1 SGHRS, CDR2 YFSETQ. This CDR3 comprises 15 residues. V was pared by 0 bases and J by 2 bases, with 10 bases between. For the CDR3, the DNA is TGCGCCAGCAGCTTGGCCGGCAAGGCCACAGATACGCAGTATTTT. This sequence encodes CASSLAGKATDTQYF. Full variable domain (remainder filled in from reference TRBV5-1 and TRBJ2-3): KAGVTQTPRYLIKTRGQQVTLSCSPISGHRSVSWYQQTPGQGLQFLFEYFSETQRNKGNFPGRFSGRQFSNSRSEMNVSTLELGDSALYLCASSLAGKATDTQYFGPGTRLTVL.

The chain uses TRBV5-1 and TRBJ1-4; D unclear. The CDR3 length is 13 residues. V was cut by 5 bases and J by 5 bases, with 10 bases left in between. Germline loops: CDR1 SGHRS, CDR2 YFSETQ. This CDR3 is CASRRAPNEKLFF. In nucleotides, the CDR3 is TGCGCCAGCAGGAGGGCACCGAATGAAAAACTGTTTTTT. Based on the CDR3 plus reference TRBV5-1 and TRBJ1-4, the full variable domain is KAGVTQTPRYLIKTRGQQVTLSCSPISGHRSVSWYQQTPGQGLQFLFEYFSETQRNKGNFPGRFSGRQFSNSRSEMNVSTLELGDSALYLCASRRAPNEKLFFGSGTQLSVL.

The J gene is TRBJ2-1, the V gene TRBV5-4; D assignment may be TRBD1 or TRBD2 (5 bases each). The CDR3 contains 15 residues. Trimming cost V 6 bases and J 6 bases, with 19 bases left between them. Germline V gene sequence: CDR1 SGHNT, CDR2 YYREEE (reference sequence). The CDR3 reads CASTAGTTSGNEQFF. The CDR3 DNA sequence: TGTGCCAGCACCGCCGGGACCACCTCAGGCAATGAGCAGTTCTTC.

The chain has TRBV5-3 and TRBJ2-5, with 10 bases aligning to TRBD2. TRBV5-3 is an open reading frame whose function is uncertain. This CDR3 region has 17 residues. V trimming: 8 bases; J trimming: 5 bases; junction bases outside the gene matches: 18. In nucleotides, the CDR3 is TGTGCCAGCAGCGCCACTCCCGGGACTAGCGTAGGCGAGACCCAGTACTTC. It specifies CASSATPGTSVGETQYF.

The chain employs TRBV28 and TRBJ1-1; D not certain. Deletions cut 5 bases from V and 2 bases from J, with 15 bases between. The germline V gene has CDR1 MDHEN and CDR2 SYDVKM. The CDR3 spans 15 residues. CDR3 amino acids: CASSPLDGPNTEAFF. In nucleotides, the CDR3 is TGTGCCAGCAGTCCCCTTGACGGCCCAAACACTGAAGCTTTCTTT.